The rows below give T cell receptor beta chains drawn from one sample of a study of shared T cell receptors in the human thymus. TCRdb's table, derived via immunoSEQ multiplex PCR, lists solely in-frame clones and lacks some. The data show some 700,000 clones, more than 75% seen once. These data also formed part of another study, on human thymus T cells.

The source material was thymocytes. These receptors came from a boy in the first two years of life with a congenital heart defect. Both conserved end residues are part of each CDR3. A D gene is named only where the DNA matches it firmly. Rows may omit the clone size; those that give it use once, few, many or a size class.

d_call: TRBD2
j_call: TRBJ2-3
clone_size: .
v_call: TRBV2
cdr3_nt: TGTGCCAGCAGTGAAAGGACTAGCGGGAGAGGAAATACGCAGTATTTT
cdr3_aa: CASSERTSGRGNTQYF

d_call: TRBD2
j_call: TRBJ2-1
clone_size: .
v_call: TRBV19
cdr3_nt: TGTGCCAGTAGTTCTAGCGGCCCCTACAATGAGCAGTTCTTC
cdr3_aa: CASSSSGPYNEQFF

d_call: TRBD2
j_call: TRBJ2-4
clone_size: .
v_call: TRBV5-6
cdr3_nt: TGTGCCAGCAGTTTTGGGGGGGATCGAGCCAAAAACATTCAGTACTTC
cdr3_aa: CASSFGGDRAKNIQYF

d_call: TRBD2
j_call: TRBJ2-7
clone_size: .
v_call: TRBV7-2
cdr3_nt: TGTGCCAGCAGGGCCGGGACTAGGACCGCCGAGCAGTACTTC
cdr3_aa: CASRAGTRTAEQYF

d_call: TRBD1
j_call: TRBJ2-2
clone_size: .
v_call: TRBV29-1
cdr3_nt: TGCAGCGTTGCCGGGACAGGGAACGCCGGGGAGCTGTTTTTT
cdr3_aa: CSVAGTGNAGELFF

d_call: .
j_call: TRBJ1-1
clone_size: few
v_call: TRBV4-2
cdr3_nt: TGTGCCAGCAGCCAAGTCCCTAGCCCCTGTGGGGAGGCGAACACTGAAGCTTTCTTT
cdr3_aa: CASSQVPSPCGEANTEAFF

d_call: .
j_call: TRBJ2-2
clone_size: once
v_call: TRBV6-6
cdr3_nt: TGTGCCAGCGGGGGGAGAACCGGGGAGCTGTTTTTT
cdr3_aa: CASGGRTGELFF

d_call: TRBD2
j_call: TRBJ2-1
clone_size: .
v_call: TRBV9
cdr3_nt: TGTGCCAGCAGCTTCCTGCGACTAGCGGGGTACAATGAGCAGTTCTTC
cdr3_aa: CASSFLRLAGYNEQFF

d_call: .
j_call: TRBJ1-1
clone_size: .
v_call: TRBV29-1
cdr3_nt: TGCAGCGTTGCGTCGGAGGGGAGTGTGAACACTGAAGCTTTCTTT
cdr3_aa: CSVASEGSVNTEAFF

d_call: TRBD1
j_call: TRBJ2-5
clone_size: .
v_call: TRBV9
cdr3_nt: TGTGCCAGCAGCGCAGATCCACAGGGGGCGCGGGAGACCCAGTACTTC
cdr3_aa: CASSADPQGARETQYF

d_call: .
j_call: TRBJ1-3
clone_size: .
v_call: TRBV21-1
cdr3_nt: TGTGCCAGCAGCCCCCATGAGGGACAGGGGGACTCTGGAAACACCATATATTTT
cdr3_aa: CASSPHEGQGDSGNTIYF

d_call: TRBD1
j_call: TRBJ1-1
clone_size: .
v_call: TRBV6-4
cdr3_nt: TGTGCCAGCAGTGTCAGGGGGGACAGGGATCCTGTCACTGAAGCTTTCTTT
cdr3_aa: CASSVRGDRDPVTEAFF

d_call: .
j_call: TRBJ2-7
clone_size: .
v_call: TRBV28
cdr3_nt: TGTGCCAGCAGTCAACCGGGGGGCAGCCTCTACGAGCAGTACTTC
cdr3_aa: CASSQPGGSLYEQYF

d_call: .
j_call: TRBJ2-3
clone_size: .
v_call: TRBV28
cdr3_nt: TGTGCCAGCAGTTGGTCGGGGGCAGATACGCAGTATTTT
cdr3_aa: CASSWSGADTQYF

d_call: .
j_call: TRBJ1-3
clone_size: .
v_call: TRBV5-6
cdr3_nt: TGTGCCAGCAGCTTCGGGAGCTCTGGAAACACCATATATTTT
cdr3_aa: CASSFGSSGNTIYF

d_call: TRBD1
j_call: TRBJ1-1
clone_size: few
v_call: TRBV27
cdr3_nt: TGTGCCAGCAGTGCCCGGGACAGGGGGACCGAAGCTTTCTTT
cdr3_aa: CASSARDRGTEAFF

d_call: TRBD1
j_call: TRBJ2-3
clone_size: .
v_call: TRBV14
cdr3_nt: TGTGCCAGCAGCCAAGAAGGGACAGGGGGCCGGGATACGCAGTATTTT
cdr3_aa: CASSQEGTGGRDTQYF

d_call: .
j_call: TRBJ1-2
clone_size: once
v_call: TRBV25-1
cdr3_nt: TGTGCCAGCAGTGAATATACAGGCTATGGCTACACCTTC
cdr3_aa: CASSEYTGYGYTF

d_call: .
j_call: TRBJ2-7
clone_size: .
v_call: TRBV30
cdr3_nt: TGTGCCTGGAGTGGCAGGGCCTACGAGCAGTACTTC
cdr3_aa: CAWSGRAYEQYF

d_call: .
j_call: TRBJ2-5
clone_size: few
v_call: TRBV7-8
cdr3_nt: TGTGCCAGCAGCTCCGTCCGGTCACAAGAGACCCAGTACTTC
cdr3_aa: CASSSVRSQETQYF

d_call: .
j_call: TRBJ2-5
clone_size: .
v_call: TRBV2
cdr3_nt: TGTGCCAGCAGTGAAGGACAGGTCTCAGAGACCCAGTACTTC
cdr3_aa: CASSEGQVSETQYF

d_call: .
j_call: TRBJ2-7
clone_size: .
v_call: TRBV5-1
cdr3_nt: TGCGCCAGCAGCTGTGGCGCCGACACCTACGAGCAGTACTTC
cdr3_aa: CASSCGADTYEQYF

d_call: TRBD2
j_call: TRBJ2-7
clone_size: .
v_call: TRBV4-3
cdr3_nt: TGCGCCAGCAGCCACGGACTAGCGGGGTGGGGGGCCTACGAGCAGTACTTC
cdr3_aa: CASSHGLAGWGAYEQYF

d_call: .
j_call: TRBJ2-6
clone_size: few
v_call: TRBV4-3
cdr3_nt: TGCGCCAGCAGCCAAGACAGGCAGGGATCCTACACTGGGGCCAACGTCCTGACTTTC
cdr3_aa: CASSQDRQGSYTGANVLTF

d_call: .
j_call: TRBJ2-2
clone_size: once
v_call: TRBV6-5
cdr3_nt: TGTGCCACCCTTGAGGGAGCGAACACCGGGGAGCTGTTTTTT
cdr3_aa: CATLEGANTGELFF

d_call: TRBD2
j_call: TRBJ2-5
clone_size: few
v_call: TRBV30
cdr3_nt: TGTGCCGGATCTTCACTTCCCCCACTAGCGGGAGGGCCCCAGACCCAGTACTTC
cdr3_aa: CAGSSLPPLAGGPQTQYF

d_call: .
j_call: TRBJ1-2
clone_size: .
v_call: TRBV27
cdr3_nt: TGTGCCAGTAAAACAGGGTCGGAAAACTATGGCTACACCTTC
cdr3_aa: CASKTGSENYGYTF

d_call: .
j_call: TRBJ1-1
clone_size: once
v_call: TRBV6-5
cdr3_nt: TGTGCCAGCAGTTACTCGAGAGGTCTCCGAGGGACTGAAGCTTTCTTT
cdr3_aa: CASSYSRGLRGTEAFF

d_call: .
j_call: TRBJ2-7
clone_size: .
v_call: TRBV11-3
cdr3_nt: TGTGCCAGCAGCCAGCAGGACGAGCAGTACTTC
cdr3_aa: CASSQQDEQYF

d_call: TRBD2
j_call: TRBJ2-5
clone_size: .
v_call: TRBV5-1
cdr3_nt: TGCGCCAGCAGCTTGGCCGAGCGGGAGGACCCGGAGACCCAGTACTTC
cdr3_aa: CASSLAEREDPETQYF

d_call: .
j_call: TRBJ1-1
clone_size: .
v_call: TRBV19
cdr3_nt: TGTGCCAGTCGTGAAGGGGCCACTGAAGCTTTCTTT
cdr3_aa: CASREGATEAFF

d_call: TRBD2
j_call: TRBJ2-7
clone_size: .
v_call: TRBV7-9
cdr3_nt: TGTGCCAGCAGCCCGCCCCCCCGGACTAGCGGGAGGGCCTACGAGCAGTACTTC
cdr3_aa: CASSPPPRTSGRAYEQYF

d_call: .
j_call: TRBJ2-7
clone_size: few
v_call: TRBV21-1
cdr3_nt: TGTGCCAGCAGCAAAGGCGGGTCCGAGCAGTACTTC
cdr3_aa: CASSKGGSEQYF

d_call: .
j_call: TRBJ2-7
clone_size: .
v_call: TRBV10-3
cdr3_nt: TGTGCCATCAGTGCGTCCTACGAGCAGTACTTC
cdr3_aa: CAISASYEQYF

d_call: .
j_call: TRBJ2-1
clone_size: once
v_call: TRBV4-1
cdr3_nt: TGCGCCAGCAGCCAAGTGGATCCAGGCTACAATGAGCAGTTCTTC
cdr3_aa: CASSQVDPGYNEQFF

d_call: .
j_call: TRBJ2-3
clone_size: .
v_call: TRBV7-5
cdr3_nt: TGTGTCAGAAGCTTAGGAGAGGGGGTCCCGCAGTATTTT
cdr3_aa: CVRSLGEGVPQYF

d_call: TRBD1
j_call: TRBJ1-2
clone_size: .
v_call: TRBV30
cdr3_nt: TGTGCCTGGAGTGTACTTCCGAGACAGGGGGCGGCTTACTATGGCTACACCTTC
cdr3_aa: CAWSVLPRQGAAYYGYTF

d_call: .
j_call: TRBJ2-7
clone_size: .
v_call: TRBV14
cdr3_nt: TGTGCCAGCAGCCAATGGGCAGGGGTGAACTACGAGCAGTACTTC
cdr3_aa: CASSQWAGVNYEQYF

d_call: .
j_call: TRBJ2-5
clone_size: .
v_call: TRBV14
cdr3_nt: TGTGCCAGCAGCCAAGAGGAGCGGAGTAACCAAGAGACCCAGTACTTC
cdr3_aa: CASSQEERSNQETQYF

d_call: .
j_call: TRBJ2-1
clone_size: once
v_call: TRBV9
cdr3_nt: TGTGCCAGCAGCTCAACGCGCGGGTCCTATGGCAATGAGCAGTTCTTC
cdr3_aa: CASSSTRGSYGNEQFF

d_call: TRBD2
j_call: TRBJ2-7
clone_size: .
v_call: TRBV5-1
cdr3_nt: TGCGCCAGCAGCTTGGGTGGACTAGCGGGAGCATTATACGAGCAGTACTTC
cdr3_aa: CASSLGGLAGALYEQYF

d_call: TRBD2
j_call: TRBJ2-7
clone_size: few
v_call: TRBV18
cdr3_nt: TGTGCCAGCTCACCGTCCCTAGCGGGCCTCTACGAGCAGTACTTC
cdr3_aa: CASSPSLAGLYEQYF

d_call: TRBD1
j_call: TRBJ2-1
clone_size: .
v_call: TRBV29-1
cdr3_nt: TGCAGCGCCAGGGGACAGGGGAGCTCCTACAATGAGCAGTTCTTC
cdr3_aa: CSARGQGSSYNEQFF

d_call: .
j_call: TRBJ2-5
clone_size: once
v_call: TRBV7-2
cdr3_nt: TGTGCCAGCACCCCCGGGGTGGCTAGTTGGGAAGAGACCCAGTACTTC
cdr3_aa: CASTPGVASWEETQYF

d_call: TRBD1
j_call: TRBJ2-5
clone_size: .
v_call: TRBV14
cdr3_nt: TGTGCCAGCAGCACCGGGACAGGGGGCGTCCCCCTTAGGCCCCCAACCCAGTACTTC
cdr3_aa: CASSTGTGGVPLRPPTQYF

d_call: .
j_call: TRBJ1-2
clone_size: .
v_call: TRBV4-1
cdr3_nt: TGCGCCAGCAGCCAAATCCCAACCCCACCCCTTCGGGGCTACACCTTC
cdr3_aa: CASSQIPTPPLRGYTF

d_call: .
j_call: TRBJ1-5
clone_size: .
v_call: TRBV10-2
cdr3_nt: TGCGCCAGCAGTTCAACAGGGAGTTCCCTCAATCAGCCCCAGCATTTT
cdr3_aa: CASSSTGSSLNQPQHF